This entry is about one T cell receptor (beta chain). Antigen: not known. The CDR3 sequence is 15 residues long. Germline lookup yields CDR1 SGHNT and CDR2 YYREEE (reference sequence). V was clipped by 0 bases and J by 2 bases, with 8 bases between them. Libraries were prepared by immunoSEQ multiplex PCR; TCRdb keeps only in-frame clonotypes and omits some of them. The data show about 160,000 clones, with about nine tenths seen just once and more than 5.5% held by the top ten. This specimen comes from a study of T cell responses to AZD1222 COVID-19 vaccine. The study's findings and limits: Distributed over spike, vaccine-associated CD4 TCRs predominated at 160-218 and 743-854. It was only after the peak T cell response that any repertoires were sampled. Clonal diversity was possibly underestimated; the donors were predominantly white British and more often female. The study reported that nearly half of spike-specific TCRs target unmutated variant regions.

The source was peripheral blood, collected on day 0 of AZD1222 vaccination. This TCR was sampled from an adult in good health. The V gene is TRBV5-4, the J gene TRBJ2-2; tentatively, D is TRBD1 (6 bases). This CDR3 reads CASSLGTVNTGELFF. The DNA for the CDR3 is TGTGCCAGCAGCTTGGGGACAGTTAACACCGGGGAGCTGTTTTTT.